The present T cell receptor (beta chain) was sequenced within a study of CD8 T cells in ankylosing spondylitis. CDR1 and CDR2 from the germline V gene are SGHTA and FQGTGA. The CDR3 is 13 residues long. Trimming left V 2 bases short and J 2 bases short, with 5 bases between. Study observations and caveats: Matched synovial fluid from ankylosing spondylitis patients was reported to be enriched for disease-linked clones. Relatively rare in peripheral blood, disease-linked clones were also CD8+.

To note about this clonotype: Antigen specificity is unknown.

TCRdb ran MiXCR on the 5' RACE reads and lists one entry per CDR3 protein. The sample yields about 270,000 distinct CDR3 sequences, more than 25% seen once. The sequencing sample was made of blood, either unsorted or a sorted T cell fraction (not recorded which). The clonotype was recovered from a male donor with ankylosing spondylitis or in good health (not recorded which). The chain couples TRBV7-3 to TRBJ2-3; D is ambiguous. The CDR3 bases are TGTGCCAGCAGCTTATTTAACACAGATACGCAGTATTTT. Translated, it gives CASSLFNTDTQYF.